The 5 T cell receptor beta chains given below trace back to one sample, sequenced in a study of cytomegalovirus exposure and HLA in healthy donors. A multiplex PCR was run with 60 Vbeta primers and 13 Jbeta primers. The table came from immunoSEQ multiplex PCR; TCRdb's copy has only in-frame clones and leaves some out. The sample yields about 93,000 clones, roughly 79% seen once. Input material: PBMCs. Every receptor here comes from a man aged 25 to 45 in good health and CMV-seronegative.

J is TRBJ2-3 and V is TRBV10-3; 10 positions agree with TRBD2. The junction had 14 bases not matched to a gene; V was cut back by 10 bases and J by 1 base. CDR1 is ENHRY and CDR2 is SYGVKD in the germline V gene. The CDR3 loop spans 17 amino acids. This CDR3 reads CATSLRGSGGGTDTQYF. CDR3 in DNA: TGTGCCACCTCCCTCAGGGGCAGCGGGGGGGGCACAGATACGCAGTATTTT.

The chain combines TRBV9 with TRBJ2-5; the match to TRBD2 covers 8 bases. The DNA end lines up better with TRBJ2-7; the J call may be wrong. Germline values: CDR1 SGDLS, CDR2 YYNGEE. This CDR3 contains 15 residues. CDR3 DNA sequence: TGTGCCAGCAGCGTAGACGGGGGGGGCTCCTACGAGCAGTACTTC. This codes for CASSVDGGGSYEQYF.

The chain employs TRBV5-1 and TRBJ2-2, with D unresolved. Trimming left V 4 bases short and J 7 bases short, with 11 bases between. The germline CDR1 and CDR2 sequences are SGHRS and YFSETQ. The CDR3 spans 13 residues. DNA of the CDR3: TGCGCCAGCAGCCTGAGACTTGACGGGGAGCTGTTTTTT. Translation gives CASSLRLDGELFF.

The chain is built from TRBV27 and TRBJ1-5; perhaps TRBD1 as D (6 bases). V lost 5 bases and J 4 bases, leaving 12 bases between the germline ends. The germline V gene has CDR1 MNHEY and CDR2 SMNVEV (reference sequence). The CDR3 consists of 14 residues. CDR3: CASSPGAVNQPQHF. In DNA form, the CDR3 reads TGTGCCAGCAGTCCAGGGGCAGTAAATCAGCCCCAGCATTTT.

The CDR3, as DNA: TGTGCCAGCAGCTTAACGTCGGGGACCTACAATGAGCAGTTCTTC. Protein: CASSLTSGTYNEQFF. The chain combines TRBV7-3 with TRBJ2-1, with D tentatively TRBD2 (5 bases). CDR1 and CDR2 from the germline V gene are SGHTA and FQGTGA. The CDR3 is 15 residues long. Trimming pared 0 bases from V and 2 bases from J, leaving 8 bases between. The variable domain in full, completed from reference TRBV7-3 and TRBJ2-1, reads GAGVSQTPSNKVTEKGKYVELRCDPISGHTALYWYRQSLGQGPEFLIYFQGTGAADDSGLPNDRFFAVRPEGSVSTLKIQRTERGDSAVYLCASSLTSGTYNEQFFGPGTRLTVL.